Presented here are 21 T cell receptor beta chains from one specimen sequenced in a study of control samples from healthy donors and cancer patients. Sequencing was performed with immunoSEQ multiplex PCR; in TCRdb, only in-frame clones are kept and a portion is missing. The profile shows 60,000 to 75,000 clones, nearly 85% of them singletons. Sequenced sample: blood. The receptors were gathered from a man aged 50-60 years in good health.

V is TRBV11-2 and J is TRBJ2-3; the match to TRBD1 covers 8 bases. CDR3 length equals 13 residues. Trimming at V came to 1 base and at J to 6 bases, leaving 0 bases not matched to a gene. The germline CDR1 and CDR2 sequences are SGHAT and FQNNGV. Here the CDR3 reads CASSLGQGDTQYF. CDR3 nucleotides: TGTGCCAGCAGCTTAGGACAGGGGGATACGCAGTATTTT.

The V gene is TRBV7-3, the J gene TRBJ2-2, with 10 positions matching TRBD2. The germline gives CDR1 SGHTA, CDR2 FQGTGA. The CDR3 has 22 residues. Trimming removed 1 base from V and 1 base from J; junction bases left unmatched: 18. The CDR3 bases are TGTGCCAGCAGCTTAATAGATATGCAGGGATCTAGCGGGAGACAGAACACCGGGGAGCTGTTTTTT. The encoded protein is CASSLIDMQGSSGRQNTGELFF.

The J gene is TRBJ2-1, the V gene TRBV9, with 10 bases identical to TRBD2. CDR1 is SGDLS, CDR2 YYNGEE, per germline. V lost 1 base and J lost 6; bases outside the gene matches: 4. The CDR3 length is 15 residues. DNA for the CDR3: TGTGCCAGCAGCGTAAGCGGGGGGGCAAGCAATGAGCAGTTCTTC. Amino acid sequence: CASSVSGGASNEQFF.

The chain is built from TRBV29-1 and TRBJ2-5; D possibly corresponds to TRBD1 (5 bases). The V gene lost 7 bases and the J gene lost 5 bases, with 17 bases spanning the gap. Germline assignment: CDR1 SQVTM and CDR2 ANQGSEA. The CDR3 is 13 amino acids. For the CDR3, the DNA is TGCAGCGGGGGTCCAGGGTTCCTGGAGACCCAGTACTTC. Translation gives CSGGPGFLETQYF.

The rearrangement links TRBV6-1 to TRBJ1-4; D uncertain. This CDR3 region has 14 residues. V was pared by 1 base and J by 4 bases, with 7 bases between. CDR1 and CDR2 (germline): MNHNS, SASEGT. CDR3 amino acids: CASSEGGGNEKLFF. CDR3 nucleotides: TGTGCCAGCAGTGAAGGGGGTGGTAATGAAAAACTGTTTTTT.

The chain recombines TRBV19 with TRBJ1-1, with D unresolved. Germline V CDR1 and CDR2: LNHDA, SQIVND (reference sequence). The germline V and J ends were trimmed by 0 bases and 3 bases, with 8 bases remaining between them. The CDR3 is 14 amino acids. CDR3 nucleotide sequence: TGTGCCAGTAGTATAGAGGGTGTATACACTGAAGCTTTCTTT. Translated: CASSIEGVYTEAFF.

The V gene is TRBV2, the J gene TRBJ2-7; D possibly corresponds to TRBD1 (5 bases). Germline CDR1 and CDR2: SNHLY and FYNNEI. V lost 7 bases to trimming and J lost 0 bases, with 13 bases between them. CDR3 length: 14 amino acids. The CDR3 DNA reads TGTGCCAGCAAAGCCCAGGGAAGCTCCTACGAGCAGTACTTC. Amino acids: CASKAQGSSYEQYF. The full variable domain, its missing parts supplied by reference TRBV2 and TRBJ2-7, is EPEVTQTPSHQVTQMGQEVILRCVPISNHLYFYWYRQILGQKVEFLVSFYNNEISEKSEIFDDQFSVERPDGSNFTLKIRSTKLEDSAMYFCASKAQGSSYEQYFGPGTRLTVT.

The rearrangement links TRBV24-1 to TRBJ2-2; TRBD1 matches at 8 bases. V shed 5 bases, J shed 1 base, and the junction held 2 bases outside the gene matches. The CDR3 runs 15 residues. Germline loops: CDR1 KGHDR, CDR2 SFDVKD. CDR3 protein: CATSGQGRNTGELFF. CDR3 sequence (DNA): TGTGCCACCAGTGGACAGGGGAGGAACACCGGGGAGCTGTTTTTT.

DNA for the CDR3: TGTGCCAGCAGTGAATTTCGGACAGGGCCCGAAAAACTGTTTTTT. Protein sequence: CASSEFRTGPEKLFF. The chain links TRBV6-1 to TRBJ1-4; 8 positions agree with TRBD1. Germline CDR1 reads MNHNS; CDR2 reads SASEGT. Trimming removed 2 bases from V and 8 bases from J; junction bases left unmatched: 7. The CDR3 covers 15 residues.

J is TRBJ2-1 and V is TRBV25-1; D unresolved. V lost 1 base, J lost 4 bases, and 14 bases lay in between. The CDR3 contains 16 residues. Germline CDR1 reads MGHDK; CDR2 reads SYGVNS. The CDR3 sequence is CASSESRLDPYNEQFF. The CDR3 bases are TGTGCCAGCAGTGAATCTCGCCTAGATCCTTACAATGAGCAGTTCTTC. Full variable domain (rest looked up from reference TRBV25-1 and TRBJ2-1): EADIYQTPRYLVIGTGKKITLECSQTMGHDKMYWYQQDPGMELHLIHYSYGVNSTEKGDLSSESTVSRIRTEHFPLTLESARPSHTSQYLCASSESRLDPYNEQFFGPGTRLTVL.

The chain recombines TRBV18 with TRBJ1-2; D gene uncertain. CDR3 length: 16 residues. CDR1 and CDR2 from the germline V gene are KGHSH and LQKENI. The germline V and J ends were trimmed by 3 bases and 5 bases, with 19 bases remaining between them. The CDR3 here is CASSPKTSSGFYGYTF. The CDR3 DNA reads as TGTGCCAGCTCACCCAAAACTTCATCCGGATTTTATGGCTACACCTTC.

This clone was recorded once. The genes are TRBV29-1 and TRBJ1-5; TRBD1 is a possible D gene (5 bases). The germline V gene has CDR1 SQVTM and CDR2 ANQGSEA. The CDR3 runs 14 residues. V lost 6 bases to trimming and J lost 2 bases, with 14 bases between them. The CDR3 spells CSVKLGTGNQPQHF. As DNA, the CDR3 is TGCAGCGTGAAACTTGGGACGGGCAATCAGCCCCAGCATTTT. Variable domain in full (rest from reference TRBV29-1 and TRBJ1-5): SAVISQKPSRDICQRGTSLTIQCQVDSQVTMMFWYRQQPGQSLTLIATANQGSEATYESGFVIDKFPISRPNLTFSTLTVSNMSPEDSSIYLCSVKLGTGNQPQHFGDGTRLSIL.

V usage is TRBV19 and J usage is TRBJ2-1; 11 bases agree with TRBD1. The CDR3 runs 14 residues. Germline V gene lookup returns CDR1 LNHDA and CDR2 SQIVND (reference sequence). The V gene end was trimmed by 7 bases and the J gene end by 9 bases; junction bases not matched to a gene: 8. The CDR3 reads CASKGQGVSSEQFF. The CDR3 DNA is TGTGCCAGTAAGGGACAGGGGGTAAGCAGTGAGCAGTTCTTC.

The chain recombines TRBV6-4 with TRBJ2-7; 10 bases agree with TRBD1. Germline CDR1 reads MRHNA; CDR2 reads SNTAGT. J was trimmed by 6 bases and V by 8 bases; bases with no gene match: 10. This CDR3 has 14 residues. The CDR3: CASPPPRDRGEQYF. The CDR3 coding sequence is TGTGCCAGCCCCCCACCCCGGGACAGGGGCGAGCAGTACTTC.

This clone has only a few counts. The V and J genes are TRBV30 and TRBJ1-1; D not resolved. The V and J ends lost 0 bases and 6 bases respectively, with 14 bases between them. This CDR3 comprises 14 residues. Germline V gene sequence: CDR1 GTSNPN, CDR2 SVGIG (reference sequence). The CDR3 coding sequence is TGTGCCTGGAGTGTCGGTGGGCTCCTACCTGAAGCTTTCTTT. Protein sequence: CAWSVGGLLPEAFF. Full variable domain (rest looked up from reference TRBV30 and TRBJ1-1): SQTIHQWPATLVQPVGSPLSLECTVEGTSNPNLYWYRQAAGRGLQLLFYSVGIGQISSEVPQNLSASRPQDRQFILSSKKLLLSDSGFYLCAWSVGGLLPEAFFGQGTRLTVV.

V gene TRBV3-1 (or the pseudogene TRBV3-2) combines with J gene TRBJ2-1; D possibly corresponds to TRBD1 (6 bases). V gave up 1 base and J gave up 6 bases, with 13 bases separating them. The CDR3 sequence is 15 residues long. Per germline, CDR1 LGHDT and CDR2 YNNKEL (reference sequence). CDR3 DNA sequence: TGTGCCAGCAGCCAAGCTCGGTCAGGGGCCAATGAGCAGTTCTTC. Protein product: CASSQARSGANEQFF.

The chain combines TRBV13 with TRBJ1-1, with D possibly matching TRBD1 (5 bases). The CDR3 has 14 amino acids. Trimming took 1 base from V and 4 from J, leaving 10 bases between them. CDR1 and CDR2 from the germline V gene are PRHDT and FYEKMQ (reference sequence). The CDR3 here is CASSLAQGSTEAFF. CDR3 sequence (DNA): TGTGCCAGCAGCTTAGCGCAGGGAAGCACTGAAGCTTTCTTT. Based on the CDR3 plus reference TRBV13 and TRBJ1-1, the full variable domain is AAGVIQSPRHLIKEKRETATLKCYPIPRHDTVYWYQQGPGQDPQFLISFYEKMQSDKGSIPDRFSAQQFSDYHSELNMSSLELGDSALYFCASSLAQGSTEAFFGQGTRLTVV.

This clone was counted once. The rearrangement joins TRBV18 to TRBJ1-2; unclear D gene. V lost 2 bases to trimming and J lost 5 bases, with 9 bases between them. The length of the CDR3 is 13 residues. The germline CDR1 and CDR2 sequences are KGHSH and LQKENI. The CDR3 nucleotides are TGTGCCAGCTCACCAGCCACTGAATATGGCTACACCTTC. As protein: CASSPATEYGYTF.

The chain couples TRBV5-4 to TRBJ2-3; TRBD2 agrees at 8 bases. Trimming at V came to 4 bases and at J to 6 bases, leaving 10 bases not matched to a gene. The CDR3 runs to 15 residues. Germline CDR1 and CDR2: SGHNT and YYREEE (reference sequence). CDR3 coding DNA: TGTGCCAGCAGCCAGGATGTTGGCGGGAGGGATACGCAGTATTTT. The encoded protein is CASSQDVGGRDTQYF.

The rearrangement joins TRBV7-3 to TRBJ1-1; D is unclear. Germline CDR1 is SGHTA and CDR2 is FQGTGA. The germline V and J ends were trimmed by 5 bases and 5 bases, with 15 bases remaining between them. The CDR3 has 14 amino acids. The CDR3 is CASSAGGSQTEAFF. Written as DNA, the CDR3 is TGTGCCAGCAGCGCGGGTGGCTCTCAGACTGAAGCTTTCTTT.

The chain uses TRBV5-1 and TRBJ1-6; D is unresolved. Trimming took 0 bases from V and 9 from J, leaving 13 bases between them. Germline values: CDR1 SGHRS, CDR2 YFSETQ. The CDR3 sequence is 15 residues long. CDR3 nucleotides: TGCGCCAGCAGCTTGGCCGCCGAAGTTCCTTCACCCCTCCACTTT. It codes for CASSLAAEVPSPLHF.